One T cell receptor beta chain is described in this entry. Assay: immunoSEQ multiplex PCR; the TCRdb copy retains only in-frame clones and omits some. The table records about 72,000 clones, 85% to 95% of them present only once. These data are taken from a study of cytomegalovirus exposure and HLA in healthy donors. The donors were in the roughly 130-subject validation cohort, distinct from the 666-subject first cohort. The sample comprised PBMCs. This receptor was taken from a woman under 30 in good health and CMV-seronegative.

As DNA, the CDR3 is TGTGCCAGCACGGGGCGGGGAAACAGAAACACCATATATTTT. Translation: CASTGRGNRNTIYF. The chain employs TRBV25-1 and TRBJ1-3, with D possibly TRBD1 on 5 matching bases. Trimming shortened V by 7 bases and J by 5 bases, and 15 bases separated the two germline ends. From germline, CDR1 is MGHDK and CDR2 SYGVNS. The CDR3 has 14 residues.